This record looks at one TCR beta chain sequence and its context. The data stem from a study of blood T cell repertoires in COVID-19. Study in general: Both acute and convalescent COVID-19 samples were obtained from the United States, Italy and Spain.

Produced via immunoSEQ multiplex PCR; TCRdb's table is partial and in-frame only. The sample lists about 290,000 clones; about 89% were seen once. Adults between about 18 and 95 years of age took part from 20 to 25 US areas. For recovered donors of Cohort 3, there were two negative PCRs, clearance, or symptom resolution. This CDR3 contains 14 residues. V shed 2 bases and J shed 8 bases, with 15 bases lying between them. CDR1 is SGHTA and CDR2 is FQGTGA in the germline V gene. Sequenced material: PBMCs or T cells enriched from blood (not recorded which). The TCR comes from a woman aged 40-49 years who had recovered from COVID-19. The chain is built from TRBV7-3 and TRBJ1-2; no reliable D call. Here the CDR3 reads CASSLSGTAGGYTF. CDR3 in DNA: TGTGCCAGCAGCTTATCCGGCACCGCCGGGGGCTACACCTTC. The complete variable domain, with remaining parts taken from reference TRBV7-3 and TRBJ1-2, reads GAGVSQTPSNKVTEKGKYVELRCDPISGHTALYWYRQSLGQGPEFLIYFQGTGAADDSGLPNDRFFAVRPEGSVSTLKIQRTERGDSAVYLCASSLSGTAGGYTFGSGTRLTVV.